This T cell receptor (beta chain) was obtained from a study of shared clonotypes between healthy human individuals. Study conclusions and caveats: Clonotypes which were not shared had lower generation probabilities than clonotypes that all four donors shared.

CDR3 length: 14 residues. V shed 3 bases and J 6 bases; nucleotides not matched to a gene: 6. Germline CDR1 is MDHEN and CDR2 is SYDVKM. In the sorted-subset replicate PCRs, 150 to 250 ng DNA, tens of thousands of T cell genomes, was used. Some clones are missing from TCRdb's copy, which holds only in-frame ones; the method was immunoSEQ multiplex PCR. The table lists fewer than 850,000 clones, around 72% of them singletons, with 1.8% in the top ten. For this clone: The target antigen is unknown.

The receptor's source is a woman younger than 45 in good health. The chain uses TRBV28 and TRBJ2-3; the match to TRBD2 covers 7 bases. The material sequenced was memory CD4+ T cells sorted from blood. As for subset: CD45RA-negative fraction. The CDR3 coding sequence is TGTGCCAGCAGTTTTAGAGGGAGGGACGATACGCAGTATTTT. It yields the protein CASSFRGRDDTQYF.